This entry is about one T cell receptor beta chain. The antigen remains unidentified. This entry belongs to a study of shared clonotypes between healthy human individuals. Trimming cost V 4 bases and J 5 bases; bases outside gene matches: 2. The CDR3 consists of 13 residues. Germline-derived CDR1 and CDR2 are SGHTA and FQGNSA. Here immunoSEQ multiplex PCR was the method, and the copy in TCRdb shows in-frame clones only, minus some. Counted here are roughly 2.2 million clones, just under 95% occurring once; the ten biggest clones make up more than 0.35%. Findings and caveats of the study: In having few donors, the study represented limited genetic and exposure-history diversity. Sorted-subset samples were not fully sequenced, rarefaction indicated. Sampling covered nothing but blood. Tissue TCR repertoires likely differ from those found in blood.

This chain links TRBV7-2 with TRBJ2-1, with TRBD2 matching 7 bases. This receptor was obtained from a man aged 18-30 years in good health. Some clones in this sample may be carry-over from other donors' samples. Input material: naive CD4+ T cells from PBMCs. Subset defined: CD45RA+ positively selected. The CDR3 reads CASSWTSNNEQFF. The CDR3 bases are TGTGCCAGCAGCTGGACTAGTAACAATGAGCAGTTCTTC. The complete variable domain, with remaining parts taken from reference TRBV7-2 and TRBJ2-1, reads GAGVSQSPSNKVTEKGKDVELRCDPISGHTALYWYRQSLGQGLEFLIYFQGNSAPDKSGLPSDRFSAERTGGSVSTLTIQRTQQEDSAVYLCASSWTSNNEQFFGPGTRLTVL.